These T cell receptor beta chains were read from a single sample in a study of regulatory T cells in long-lasting Graves disease. Via MiXCR, TCRdb re-called the multiplex PCR reads, giving one row per CDR3 protein. This table has under 500,000 distinct CDR3 sequences, around 20% appearing once. This specimen consisted of peripheral blood mononuclear cells (PBMCs), obtained when the disease was refractory, from a patient treated with antithyroid drugs. The receptors originated from a female donor with Graves disease. The CDR3 runs from the conserved cysteine through the conserved F or W. Each record gives: V gene, J gene, D gene, clone size, CDR3 DNA, CDR3 protein. The D gene is left open where the match is weak. Clone size is shown for a subset of rows, as once, few, many or a class of expanded clone.

TRBV29-1	TRBJ1-2	NA	few	TGCAGCGCGAGTAGGGAAGACTATGGCTACACCTTC	CSASREDYGYTF
TRBV2	TRBJ2-2	TRBD2	many	TGTGCCAGCAGATGGACTAGCGGGAATGGGGAGCTGTTTTTT	CASRWTSGNGELFF
TRBV28	TRBJ2-4	NA	many	TGTGCCAGCAGTTTATCAGGGTTGAACATTCAGTACTTC	CASSLSGLNIQYF
TRBV6-1	TRBJ1-5	NA	many	TGTGCCAGCAGTCCCGGGACACCTAATCAGCCCCAGCATTTT	CASSPGTPNQPQHF
TRBV24-1	TRBJ2-2	TRBD2	few	TGTGCCACCAGTGCCCCGGCGGGGGGCGCGCACACCGGGGAGCTGTTTTTT	CATSAPAGGAHTGELFF
TRBV19	TRBJ1-1	NA	NA	TGTGCCAGTAGTATCGCCTCCGGGATGGCTGAAGCTTTCTTT	CASSIASGMAEAFF
TRBV28	TRBJ2-3	TRBD2	few	TGTGCCAGCAGTTTACATTCTCGTATGCCGGGACTAGCGGGAGGGAGTGCAGATACGCAGTATTTT	CASSLHSRMPGLAGGSADTQYF
TRBV10-3	TRBJ2-7	TRBD2	NA	TGTGCCATCAGTGGGGCGACTAGCGGGAGGGCCGTAATCTACGAGCAGTACTTC	CAISGATSGRAVIYEQYF
TRBV11-2	TRBJ2-5	NA	many	TGTGCCAGCAGCTTCGGGATCCAAGAGACCCAGTACTTC	CASSFGIQETQYF
TRBV7-2	TRBJ2-1	TRBD2	NA	TGTGCCAGCAGCTTAGTGGGGACTAGCGGGAAGTTTTACAATGAGCAGTTCTTC	CASSLVGTSGKFYNEQFF
TRBV4-3	TRBJ2-2	TRBD2	many	TGCGCCAGCAGCCAAGAAGGGAAGGTAGCGGGGAACACCGGGGAGCTGTTTTTT	CASSQEGKVAGNTGELFF